This T cell receptor (beta chain) was documented in a study of glioma-infiltrating T cells. Findings and limits, study-wide: Tissue and blood shared very few CDR3 sequences. Above-expected tissue-blood divergence occurred in all gliomas, most in low-grade ones.

V was cut by 5 bases and J by 3 bases, with 13 bases left in between. Germline V CDR1 and CDR2: MNHNS, SASEGT. This CDR3 contains 14 residues. The sample holds many counts of this clonotype. What it binds is unknown. The iRepertoire nested amplicon-rescue multiplex PCR amplified TCR alpha and beta CDR3s from RNA. One-step reverse transcription and amplification started from about 100-400 ng of tissue mRNA or PBMC total RNA. TCRdb itself ran the multiplex PCR reads through MiXCR, one entry per CDR3 protein. Among around 130,000 distinct CDR3 sequences listed, around a quarter were seen once. Sequenced material: glioma tissue, nonneoplastic brain tissue, or PBMCs (not recorded which). The J gene is TRBJ1-1, the V gene TRBV6-1; D remains ambiguous. The source is a human donor with low-grade glioma or glioblastoma, undergoing nonglioma brain surgery, or in good health (not recorded which). This CDR3 reads CASSRATPYTEAFF. DNA of the CDR3: TGTGCCAGCAGTAGGGCCACGCCGTACACTGAAGCTTTCTTT.